The 25 T cell receptor beta chains listed next were all sequenced from one sample in a study of blood T cell repertoires in COVID-19 (TCRdb year 2020). Library preparation used the immunoSEQ multiplex PCR assay. TCRdb limited this immuneACCESS table to in-frame rearrangements with V and J called. A share of clones is missing; checked studies link under half to unresolved V genes, and the rest is unexplained. The sample yields some 80,000 clones; approximately 85% were counted once. The ten largest clones take up approximately 5% of the sample. The sample taken for sequencing was peripheral blood. These receptors came from an elderly woman with active or convalescent COVID-19.

This clone occurred a few times. The same CDR3 is also encoded by other DNA sequences in this sample. The chain has TRBV7-2 and TRBJ2-3, with 9 bases lining up with TRBD1. Unmatched junction bases numbered 13, after V lost 3 bases and J lost 0 bases. The CDR3 has 19 amino acids. Germline CDR1 reads SGHTA; CDR2 reads FQGNSA. CDR3 sequence: CASSFYSGTGTSSTDTQYF. CDR3 bases: TGTGCCAGCAGCTTTTATTCTGGGACAGGGACCTCTAGCACAGATACGCAGTATTTT.

The chain employs TRBV15 and TRBJ1-1; D is unresolved. CDR1 and CDR2 from the germline V gene are LNHNV and YYDKDF (reference sequence). This CDR3 has 17 amino acids. The V gene lost 0 bases and the J gene lost 1 base, with 15 bases spanning the gap. The CDR3 nucleotides are TGTGCCACCAGCAGAGATCACAGCATGTTCGCGAACACTGAAGCTTTCTTT. Protein: CATSRDHSMFANTEAFF. Full variable domain (outside the CDR3, taken from reference TRBV15 and TRBJ1-1): DAMVIQNPRYQVTQFGKPVTLSCSQTLNHNVMYWYQQKSSQAPKLLFHYYDKDFNNEADTPDNFQSRRPNTSFCFLDIRSPGLGDTAMYLCATSRDHSMFANTEAFFGQGTRLTVV.

The gene calls are TRBV7-2 and TRBJ2-3; 10 nucleotides align to TRBD2. The CDR3 has 17 residues. The germline gives CDR1 SGHTA, CDR2 FQGNSA. J was trimmed by 1 base and V by 0 bases; bases with no gene match: 4. The CDR3 DNA is TGTGCCAGCAGCTTAGCGAAGCTAGCGGGGGGCACAGATACGCAGTATTTT. It encodes CASSLAKLAGGTDTQYF.

The chain carries TRBV5-4 and TRBJ2-5, with 13 bases identical to TRBD2. Germline CDR1 reads SGHNT; CDR2 reads YYREEE (reference sequence). The V gene end was trimmed by 10 bases and the J gene end by 3 bases; junction bases not matched to a gene: 21. This CDR3 has 19 amino acids. The CDR3 nucleotides read TGTGCCCTTAGGAGGGGGGGTGGACTAGCGGGAGTTGTAGAAGAGACCCAGTACTTC. Translation: CALRRGGGLAGVVEETQYF.

This clone was counted between two and nine times. The V and J genes are TRBV18 and TRBJ1-1; no firm D call. Trimming cost V 2 bases and J 1 base, with 5 bases left between them. There are 13 residues in the CDR3. Looked up from germline, CDR1 is KGHSH and CDR2 is LQKENI. This chain's CDR3 is CASSPYGNTEAFF. The CDR3 nucleotides are TGTGCCAGCTCACCATACGGGAACACTGAAGCTTTCTTT.

The J gene is TRBJ2-1, the V gene TRBV30, with TRBD2 identical over 10 bases. After removal of 3 bases from V and 8 bases from J, the junction contained 10 bases not matched to a gene. Germline V gives CDR1 GTSNPN, CDR2 SVGIG (reference sequence). The CDR3 extends over 15 amino acids. CDR3 amino acids: CAWRHLSGRADEQFF. CDR3 DNA sequence: TGTGCCTGGAGGCACTTAAGCGGGAGGGCCGATGAGCAGTTCTTC.

This clone occurred many times. This chain joins TRBV12-3 or TRBV12-4 and TRBJ2-1; no reliable D call. Trimming shortened V by 5 bases and J by 5 bases, and 7 bases separated the two germline ends. The CDR3 totals 12 residues. The CDR3 DNA is TGTGCCAGCAGTCCCTTCCACAATGAGCAGTTCTTC. This translates into CASSPFHNEQFF.

This clone has more than one count but fewer than ten. The chain couples TRBV5-5 to TRBJ2-3; the match to TRBD2 covers 8 bases. Germline CDR1 and CDR2: SGHKS and YYEKEE (reference sequence). CDR3 length: 15 residues. V shed 4 bases and J 2 bases; nucleotides not matched to a gene: 6. The DNA of the CDR3 is TGTGCCAGCAGCCAACCGGGACTAGACACAGATACGCAGTATTTT. Translated: CASSQPGLDTDTQYF.

Turning to this clone: Compared with germline, one end of the junction differs, possibly owing to a read error. The V and J genes are TRBV28 and TRBJ2-1; 8 bases are shared with TRBD2. Germline V gene lookup returns CDR1 MDHEN and CDR2 SYDVKM. The CDR3 is 11 amino acids. Here the CDR3 reads CASSFRGGLIF. In DNA form, the CDR3 reads TGTGCCAGCAGTTTTCGGGGGGGGCTGATCTTC. The full variable domain, in which reference TRBV28 and TRBJ2-1 provide the parts outside the CDR3, is DVKVTQSSRYLVKRTGEKVFLECVQDMDHENMFWYRQDPGLGLRLIYFSYDVKMKEKGDIPEGYSVSREKKERFSLILESASTNQTSMYLCASSFRGGLIFGPGTRLTVL.

This chain uses TRBV18 with TRBJ2-3, with TRBD2 identical over 12 bases. CDR3 length: 16 amino acids. V lost 6 bases to trimming and J lost 5 bases; unmatched junction nucleotides: 9. Looked up from germline, CDR1 is KGHSH and CDR2 is LQKENI. CDR3 region: CASSRGTSGFRDTQYF. Written as DNA, the CDR3 is TGTGCCAGCTCCCGAGGGACTAGCGGGTTCCGAGATACGCAGTATTTT.

The chain has TRBV10-2 and TRBJ1-4; no clear D gene. CDR1 and CDR2 from the germline V gene are WSHSY and SAAADI. Trimming cost V 8 bases and J 7 bases, with 8 bases left between them. This CDR3 spans 11 amino acids. The CDR3 nucleotides read TGCGCCAGCGGAGCAGCTGAAAAACTGTTTTTT. It encodes CASGAAEKLFF.

This clone showed up just once. The chain employs TRBV6-5 and TRBJ1-1; 8 bases match TRBD1. With 5 bases clipped from V and 5 bases from J, the junction kept 7 bases outside the gene matches. The CDR3 is made up of 14 amino acids. Germline V gene sequence: CDR1 MNHEY, CDR2 SVGAGI. The CDR3 sequence is CASSTQGAGTEAFF. Here the CDR3 DNA reads TGTGCCAGCAGTACCCAGGGGGCCGGGACTGAAGCTTTCTTT.

The chain is built from TRBV29-1 and TRBJ2-3; D is unclear. The V end was cut by 4 bases, the J end by 2 bases, with 10 bases between. The germline V gene has CDR1 SQVTM and CDR2 ANQGSEA. The CDR3 extends over 13 amino acids. The chain's CDR3 is CSVVGRHTDTQYF. In DNA form, the CDR3 reads TGCAGCGTTGTAGGCAGGCACACAGATACGCAGTATTTT.

The rearrangement links TRBV10-2 to TRBJ1-6; 7 positions match TRBD1. Trimming cost V 0 bases and J 9 bases; bases outside gene matches: 11. The germline gives CDR1 WSHSY, CDR2 SAAADI. This CDR3 contains 17 residues. The CDR3 reads CASSESGLTGYGSPLHF. The CDR3, as DNA: TGCGCCAGCAGTGAGTCGGGGCTGACAGGGTACGGTTCACCCCTCCACTTT.

This clone was detected once. V usage is TRBV2 and J usage is TRBJ1-2, with 9 bases fitting TRBD1. Germline V lookup: CDR1 SNHLY, CDR2 FYNNEI. The CDR3 has 13 amino acids. J was trimmed by 8 bases and V by 4 bases; bases with no gene match: 5. The CDR3 DNA is TGTGCCAGCAGTGCCCGGGACAGGGCGGGCTACACCTTC. Its translation is CASSARDRAGYTF. The full variable domain, with the rest looked up from reference TRBV2 and TRBJ1-2, is EPEVTQTPSHQVTQMGQEVILRCVPISNHLYFYWYRQILGQKVEFLVSFYNNEISEKSEIFDDQFSVERPDGSNFTLKIRSTKLEDSAMYFCASSARDRAGYTFGSGTRLTVV.

The chain carries TRBV4-3 and TRBJ2-3, with 9 bases fitting TRBD2. Germline CDR1 and CDR2: LGHNA and YSLEER. The CDR3 is made up of 16 amino acids. V shed 1 base and J 2 bases; nucleotides not matched to a gene: 4. The CDR3 region is CASSQATSGYTDTQYF. The CDR3 coding sequence is TGCGCCAGCAGCCAAGCGACTAGCGGATACACAGATACGCAGTATTTT.

This clone showed up just once. The chain has TRBV6-5 and TRBJ2-3; D is uncertain. Trimming left V 7 bases short and J 2 bases short, with 10 bases between. The length of the CDR3 is 13 residues. CDR1 is MNHEY and CDR2 is SVGAGI in the germline V gene. Here the CDR3 reads CASTPGFTDTQYF. In DNA, the CDR3 is TGTGCCAGCACCCCTGGCTTCACAGATACGCAGTATTTT.

The chain joins TRBV18 to TRBJ2-7; 7 nucleotides match TRBD1. V lost 11 bases, J lost 6 bases, and 13 bases stayed unmatched. The CDR3 totals 13 residues. Germline V gene sequence: CDR1 KGHSH, CDR2 LQKENI. The CDR3 reads CASGKTGLAEQYF. In DNA, the CDR3 is TGTGCCTCCGGGAAGACAGGGTTGGCCGAGCAGTACTTC.

The rearrangement joins TRBV5-1 to TRBJ2-7; possible D gene TRBD1, 6 bases. Trimming took off 2 bases at V and 0 bases at J, with 21 bases between the two ends. Germline-derived CDR1 and CDR2 are SGHRS and YFSETQ. The CDR3 is made up of 18 amino acids. CDR3 sequence: CASSFDRMEFPSSYEQYF. DNA for the CDR3: TGCGCCAGCAGCTTCGACAGGATGGAATTCCCCAGCTCCTACGAGCAGTACTTC.

V usage is TRBV6-5 and J usage is TRBJ1-5, with 7 bases lining up with TRBD1. From germline, CDR1 is MNHEY and CDR2 SVGAGI. The CDR3 length is 13 residues. Germline trimming cut 11 bases from V and 0 bases from J; bases unmatched to any gene: 4. DNA of the CDR3: TGTGCCGGGACAGAGAATAGCAATCAGCCCCAGCATTTT. This codes for CAGTENSNQPQHF.

V gene TRBV18 combines with J gene TRBJ2-7, with 8 positions matching TRBD2. V lost 3 bases to trimming and J lost 2 bases; unmatched junction nucleotides: 6. The CDR3 sequence is 15 residues long. Per the germline V gene, CDR1 is KGHSH and CDR2 is LQKENI. CDR3 DNA sequence: TGTGCCAGCTCACCTCCGGGACTAGGCGCCTACGAGCAGTACTTC. It translates to CASSPPGLGAYEQYF.

V gene TRBV9 combines with J gene TRBJ2-1; 15 positions match TRBD2. The CDR3 extends over 19 amino acids. Looked up from germline, CDR1 is SGDLS and CDR2 is YYNGEE. V lost 4 bases and J lost 2; bases outside the gene matches: 10. The CDR3 DNA sequence: TGTGCCAGCAGCCCTCATAGGACTAGCGGGGGGGGCCCCTACAATGAGCAGTTCTTC. This gives the protein CASSPHRTSGGGPYNEQFF.

This sequence joins TRBV6-2 or TRBV6-3 and TRBJ1-2; 9 positions agree with TRBD1. This CDR3 spans 11 amino acids. The germline V gene has CDR1 MNHEY and CDR2 SVGEGT. V trimming: 5 bases; J trimming: 14 bases; junction bases outside the gene matches: 6. CDR3 residues: CASSPDRGYTF. CDR3 nucleotides: TGTGCCAGCAGTCCCGACAGGGGGTATACCTTC.

The V and J genes are TRBV6-2 or TRBV6-3 and TRBJ2-7, with D maybe TRBD1 (8 bases). Trimming pared 6 bases from V and 4 bases from J, leaving 19 bases between. The CDR3 has 15 residues. CDR1 MNHEY and CDR2 SVGEGT come from the germline V gene. The CDR3 here is CASSQDRVGRYEQYF. For the CDR3, the DNA is TGTGCCAGCAGCCAGGACAGGGTCGGGAGGTACGAGCAGTACTTC.

The rearrangement uses TRBV19 and TRBJ2-3; TRBD2 matches at 12 bases. After removal of 6 bases from V and 5 bases from J, the junction contained 6 bases not matched to a gene. This CDR3 contains 15 residues. Germline assignment: CDR1 LNHDA and CDR2 SQIVND (reference sequence). Written as DNA, the CDR3 is TGTGCCAGTAGCGGACTAGCGGGAAGTATAGATACGCAGTATTTT. It encodes CASSGLAGSIDTQYF. Looking up the rest from reference TRBV19 and TRBJ2-3 gives the full variable domain: DGGITQSPKYLFRKEGQNVTLSCEQNLNHDAMYWYRQDPGQGLRLIYYSQIVNDFQKGDIAEGYSVSREKKESFPLTVTSAQKNPTAFYLCASSGLAGSIDTQYFGPGTRLTVL.